This TCR beta chain emerged from a study of blood T cell repertoires in COVID-19. Across the whole study: Donors in the United States, Italy and Spain gave samples during acute or convalescent COVID-19.

This clone appeared once. The CDR3 is 14 residues long. Trimming took 1 base from V and 5 from J; bases not matched to a gene: 5. Looked up from germline, CDR1 is SGHTA and CDR2 is FQGNSA. Data came from immunoSEQ multiplex PCR; TCRdb stores just in-frame clones and leaves some out. The table has over 400,000 clones, 75% to 90% seen once. Sequencing was performed on peripheral blood. This receptor was taken from a human donor in a cohort sampled during active COVID-19. The V call is TRBV7-2, the J call TRBJ2-7; 7 bases are a match to TRBD2. CDR3 in DNA: TGTGCCAGCAGCTTAGGGGCGGGAGAGCACGAGCAGTACTTC. Amino acid sequence: CASSLGAGEHEQYF. The full variable domain, with the rest looked up from reference TRBV7-2 and TRBJ2-7, is GAGVSQSPSNKVTEKGKDVELRCDPISGHTALYWYRQSLGQGLEFLIYFQGNSAPDKSGLPSDRFSAERTGGSVSTLTIQRTQQEDSAVYLCASSLGAGEHEQYFGPGTRLTVT.